Shown below are 23 T cell receptor beta chains from a single sample sequenced in a study of cytomegalovirus exposure and HLA in healthy donors. A multiplex PCR was run with 60 Vbeta primers and 13 Jbeta primers. Sequencing was performed with immunoSEQ multiplex PCR; in TCRdb, only in-frame clones are kept and a portion is missing. The sample records 150,000 to 200,000 clones, around 82% being singletons. Sequenced input: PBMCs. All receptors derive from a man aged 35 to 55 in good health and CMV-seropositive.

The V and J genes are TRBV29-1 and TRBJ2-3, with D perhaps TRBD2 (6 bases). Germline V gene data show CDR1 as SQVTM and CDR2 as ANQGSEA. The CDR3 consists of 14 residues. The CDR3 DNA reads as TGCAGTGGGTGGGGGGAGCGAGGCACAGATACGCAGTATTTT. Translated, it gives CSGWGERGTDTQYF.

The chain carries TRBV4-2 and TRBJ2-5; a weak D match, TRBD1 (6 bases). Germline V gene sequence: CDR1 LGHNA, CDR2 YNFKEQ. The CDR3 spans 17 residues. V was clipped by 1 base and J by 1 base, with 16 bases between them. Here the CDR3 DNA reads TGTGCCAGCAGCCAAGGGACCGGGACAATGGGCCAAGAGACCCAGTACTTC. Translated, it gives CASSQGTGTMGQETQYF.

The V and J genes are TRBV6-6 and TRBJ1-1, with a possible D match to TRBD1 (6 bases). Germline CDR1 is MNHNY and CDR2 is SVGAGI (reference sequence). Trimming took off 0 bases at V and 1 base at J, with 9 bases between the two ends. The CDR3 covers 15 residues. CDR3 bases: TGTGCCAGCAGTTACTCGGGGACAAAGAACACTGAAGCTTTCTTT. Residues: CASSYSGTKNTEAFF.

The genes are TRBV19 and TRBJ2-5, with D possibly TRBD2 on 6 matching bases. V was cut by 8 bases and J by 4 bases, with 11 bases left in between. Germline values: CDR1 LNHDA, CDR2 SQIVND (reference sequence). The CDR3 is made up of 12 amino acids. This CDR3 reads CASGEVGETQYF. The CDR3 DNA is TGTGCCAGTGGGGAGGTGGGAGAGACCCAGTACTTC.

The rearrangement uses TRBV10-3 and TRBJ2-7; TRBD1 aligns across 10 bases. This CDR3 has 13 amino acids. V lost 7 bases and J lost 5; bases outside the gene matches: 5. The germline V gene encodes CDR1 ENHRY and CDR2 SYGVKD. The CDR3 protein is CAINRQGADEQYF. The DNA of the CDR3 is TGTGCCATCAATAGACAGGGGGCCGACGAGCAGTACTTC.

V is TRBV13 and J is TRBJ2-7; D possibly corresponds to TRBD2 (5 bases). Germline V lookup: CDR1 PRHDT, CDR2 FYEKMQ (reference sequence). The CDR3 is made up of 14 amino acids. V lost 3 bases and J lost 0, with 9 bases in between. The CDR3 sequence: CASSFSGGSYEQYF. CDR3 in DNA: TGTGCCAGCAGCTTCAGCGGAGGCTCCTACGAGCAGTACTTC.

The V gene is TRBV27, the J gene TRBJ2-7; the D gene is possibly TRBD2 (6 bases). Germline CDR1 and CDR2: MNHEY and SMNVEV (reference sequence). V gave up 1 base and J gave up 7 bases, with 14 bases separating them. The CDR3 consists of 14 residues. The CDR3 loop reads CASSLFALGGEQYF. The CDR3 bases are TGTGCCAGCAGTTTATTCGCCCTCGGGGGTGAGCAGTACTTC.

CDR3 region: CASSPLGGLSNQPQHF. CDR3 in DNA: TGCGCCAGCAGCCCCCTGGGGGGGTTAAGCAATCAGCCCCAGCATTTT. This chain links TRBV5-1 with TRBJ1-5, with D maybe TRBD1 (5 bases). Germline V gives CDR1 SGHRS, CDR2 YFSETQ. Trimming removed 4 bases at V and 1 base at J, with 15 bases between. The CDR3 loop spans 16 amino acids.

This clone was counted only a few times. This chain links TRBV6-5 with TRBJ2-1, with D hard to call. The CDR3 is made up of 15 amino acids. The germline CDR1 and CDR2 sequences are MNHEY and SVGAGI. The germline V and J ends were trimmed by 0 bases and 5 bases, with 11 bases remaining between them. The CDR3 DNA reads as TGTGCCAGCAGTTACTCAGCGTATGAAAACAATGAGCAGTTCTTC. Protein product: CASSYSAYENNEQFF.

The V gene is TRBV19, the J gene TRBJ2-5; 7 bases line up with TRBD2. CDR1 is LNHDA and CDR2 is SQIVND in the germline V gene (reference sequence). The CDR3 is 15 amino acids. V lost 6 bases and J lost 2; bases outside the gene matches: 9. The CDR3 nucleotides read TGTGCCAGTAGAAGCGGGACTTTTAATCAAGAGACCCAGTACTTC. Translation: CASRSGTFNQETQYF. The variable domain in full, completed from reference TRBV19 and TRBJ2-5, reads DGGITQSPKYLFRKEGQNVTLSCEQNLNHDAMYWYRQDPGQGLRLIYYSQIVNDFQKGDIAEGYSVSREKKESFPLTVTSAQKNPTAFYLCASRSGTFNQETQYFGPGTRLLVL.

This chain joins TRBV7-6 and TRBJ1-5, with D unclear. The length of the CDR3 is 14 residues. CDR1 and CDR2 (germline): SGHVS, FNYEAQ. V was pared by 5 bases and J by 2 bases, with 10 bases between. CDR3 in amino acids: CASSPAAGNQPQHF. The CDR3 DNA sequence: TGTGCCAGCAGCCCAGCAGCGGGCAATCAGCCCCAGCATTTT.

The chain recombines TRBV6-1 with TRBJ2-7; 7 bases are a match to TRBD2. The CDR3 loop spans 14 amino acids. Germline V gene data show CDR1 as MNHNS and CDR2 as SASEGT. V shed 10 bases, J shed 0 bases, and the junction held 9 bases outside the gene matches. CDR3 DNA sequence: TGTGCCACCTTTGGGGAGGGCCCCTCCTACGAGCAGTACTTC. It codes for CATFGEGPSYEQYF.

The chain has TRBV29-1 and TRBJ1-1; D unresolved. The germline V gene encodes CDR1 SQVTM and CDR2 ANQGSEA. The CDR3 contains 11 residues. V was trimmed by 4 bases and J by 3 bases, leaving 6 bases between them. CDR3 residues: CSVVAYTEAFF. The DNA for the CDR3 is TGCAGCGTTGTGGCTTACACTGAAGCTTTCTTT. The entire variable domain, with the rest obtained from reference TRBV29-1 and TRBJ1-1, is as follows: SAVISQKPSRDICQRGTSLTIQCQVDSQVTMMFWYRQQPGQSLTLIATANQGSEATYESGFVIDKFPISRPNLTFSTLTVSNMSPEDSSIYLCSVVAYTEAFFGQGTRLTVV.

The chain is built from TRBV10-1 and TRBJ2-7, with D possibly TRBD1 on 6 matching bases. CDR1 and CDR2 (germline): WNHNN, SYGVQD (reference sequence). This CDR3 has 14 amino acids. Trimming took 6 bases from V and 0 from J, leaving 12 bases between them. Here the CDR3 reads CASRRQALSYEQYF. CDR3 in DNA: TGCGCCAGCAGAAGACAGGCCCTCTCCTACGAGCAGTACTTC.

The CDR3 loop reads CASGLLEGGRGVEDTQYF. CDR3 in DNA: TGTGCTAGTGGTTTGTTGGAAGGTGGCAGGGGGGTAGAAGATACGCAGTATTTT. The chain employs TRBV12-5 and TRBJ2-3; D might be TRBD1 (7 bases). This CDR3 region has 18 residues. Germline lookup yields CDR1 LGHNT and CDR2 FRNRAP. Deletions cut 2 bases from V and 5 bases from J, with 23 bases between.

V and J are TRBV19 and TRBJ2-7, with D tentatively TRBD1 (6 bases). The CDR3 runs to 14 residues. Deletions cut 1 base from V and 2 bases from J, with 9 bases between. Looked up from germline, CDR1 is LNHDA and CDR2 is SQIVND (reference sequence). Here the CDR3 DNA reads TGTGCCAGTAGTATAGGCGAGGGGGCCTACGAGCAGTACTTC. The encoded protein is CASSIGEGAYEQYF.

The chain recombines TRBV21-1 with TRBJ1-5; the table gives TRBD1 as D, unverified against the DNA. TRBV21-1 is a pseudogene locus. The CDR3 length is 20 residues. CDR3 loop: CASSPLRQGRVGNSNQPQHF. CDR3 coding DNA: TGTGCCAGCAGCCCCCTTCGACAGGGTCGAGTGGGGAATAGCAATCAGCCCCAGCATTTT.

The rearrangement joins TRBV6-6 to TRBJ2-5; no reliable D call. The J call is in doubt because the DNA end fits TRBJ2-7 better. CDR3 length: 11 residues. Germline V CDR1 and CDR2: MNHNY, SVGAGI (reference sequence). DNA for the CDR3: TGTGCCAGCAGTTATGTATACGAGCAGTACTTC. It yields the protein CASSYVYEQYF.

This chain joins TRBV6-1 and TRBJ1-1; possible D gene TRBD1, 6 bases. CDR1 is MNHNS, CDR2 SASEGT, per germline. The CDR3 contains 13 residues. V dropped 4 bases and J dropped 4 bases, with 10 bases sitting between them. Written as DNA, the CDR3 is TGTGCCAGCAGTGGGGGCAGGGGCACTGAAGCTTTCTTT. Encoded protein: CASSGGRGTEAFF.

This chain uses TRBV27 with TRBJ2-3; no firm D call. The CDR3 sequence is 13 residues long. CDR1 MNHEY and CDR2 SMNVEV come from the germline V gene (reference sequence). With 2 bases removed from V and 0 bases from J, the gap between germline ends came to 3 bases. The CDR3 sequence is CASSLQSTDTQYF. DNA for the CDR3: TGTGCCAGCAGTTTACAGAGCACAGATACGCAGTATTTT.

The chain's CDR3 is CASKRQVYDTQYF. The CDR3 region has the DNA TGTGCCAGTAAAAGACAGGTTTACGATACGCAGTATTTT. The V call is TRBV19, the J call TRBJ2-3, with D perhaps TRBD1 (6 bases). CDR1 LNHDA and CDR2 SQIVND come from the germline V gene (reference sequence). This CDR3 contains 13 residues. V gave up 7 bases and J gave up 6 bases, with 14 bases separating them.

The genes are TRBV19 and TRBJ1-1, with 8 bases identical to TRBD1. The germline CDR1 and CDR2 sequences are LNHDA and SQIVND (reference sequence). This CDR3 has 16 residues. V lost 5 bases to trimming and J lost 7 bases; unmatched junction nucleotides: 15. The CDR3 spells CASSPPTGALPYEAFF. The CDR3 DNA sequence: TGTGCCAGTAGTCCCCCGACAGGGGCCCTTCCCTATGAAGCTTTCTTT.

The chain couples TRBV7-6 to TRBJ2-7; weak D call: TRBD1 (6 bases). Germline loops: CDR1 SGHVS, CDR2 FNYEAQ. V dropped 4 bases and J dropped 2 bases, with 18 bases sitting between them. The CDR3 contains 16 residues. The CDR3 DNA reads TGTGCCAGCAGCTACTCTACGGGACAAGAAGCCTACGAGCAGTACTTC. Residues: CASSYSTGQEAYEQYF.